The sequence of this T cell receptor (beta chain) was determined in a study of T cells in Graves' hyperthyroidism and ophthalmopathy. Study-level findings and limits: Stable hyperthyroidism and ophthalmopathy were separated using 13 V-J signatures. Also found in blood were most expanded thyroid clonotypes above 0.001. With a median lead of about 6.9 months before onset, the model predicted ophthalmopathy.

The CDR3 sequence is 16 residues long. The V end lost 1 base, the J end lost 0 bases, and 12 bases lay between the germline ends. The TCR beta CDR3 regions underwent amplification using RNA transcripts as the source. Primed by the HTBI set, a first-round RT-PCR was run on the TCR CDR3. Each CDR3 protein is one row after TCRdb ran MiXCR on the multiplex PCR reads. The repertoire holds more than 300,000 distinct CDR3 sequences, with around 13% as singletons. PBMCs were obtained from approximately 9.2 ml fresh peripheral blood. This clonotype appeared many times. Its target is unknown. The TCR comes from a woman in her twenties or thirties with Graves' ophthalmopathy. Sequencing input: blood. The V gene is TRBV12-3 or TRBV12-4, the J gene TRBJ1-2; perhaps TRBD1 as D (6 bases). The CDR3 DNA reads as TGTGCCAGCAGTTTAGTTGCGGGGGCCTCTAACTATGGCTACACCTTC. It codes for CASSLVAGASNYGYTF.